The 13 T cell receptor beta chains presented below share a single source sample, sequenced in a study of blood T cell repertoires in COVID-19. The table came from immunoSEQ multiplex PCR; TCRdb's copy has only in-frame clones and leaves some out. The data hold more than 85,000 clones, with more than 80% observed a single time. The sample taken for sequencing was peripheral blood. The receptors were gathered from a woman in her 70s with acute or convalescent COVID-19.

Only a few counts were recorded for this clone. The chain links TRBV4-3 to TRBJ2-1; no clear D gene. Germline V lookup: CDR1 LGHNA, CDR2 YSLEER. The CDR3 extends over 14 amino acids. The V gene lost 0 bases and the J gene lost 4 bases, with 7 bases spanning the gap. The CDR3 sequence is CASSQDTAYNEQFF. The CDR3 DNA sequence: TGCGCCAGCAGCCAAGACACAGCATACAATGAGCAGTTCTTC.

The V and J genes are TRBV21-1 and TRBJ2-4; the D call of TRBD1 is as the table states it, not checked on the DNA. TRBV21-1 is a pseudogene locus. The CDR3 runs to 17 residues. Here the CDR3 reads CASSPGQGALAKNIQYF. CDR3 DNA sequence: TGTGCCAGCAGCCCGGGACAGGGAGCACTAGCCAAAAACATTCAGTACTTC.

V and J are TRBV3-1 (or the pseudogene TRBV3-2) and TRBJ1-5; TRBD1 matches 7 bases. CDR1 and CDR2 (germline): LGHDT, YNNKEL (reference sequence). This CDR3 has 14 residues. Trimming removed 5 bases from V and 6 bases from J; junction bases left unmatched: 7. In DNA, the CDR3 is TGTGCCAGCAGCAAAGGGGGCGCGGTTCAGCCCCAGCATTTT. This codes for CASSKGGAVQPQHF.

J is TRBJ1-2 and V is TRBV7-2; tentatively, D is TRBD1 (5 bases). Germline V CDR1 and CDR2: SGHTA, FQGNSA. The CDR3 is 17 amino acids. V was shortened by 4 bases and J by 4 bases, with 22 bases between the two germline ends. The CDR3, as DNA: TGTGCCAGCAGCTACCCAGGGTCCCTACAAAACCTCTATGGCTACACCTTC. It yields the protein CASSYPGSLQNLYGYTF. The variable domain in full, completed from reference TRBV7-2 and TRBJ1-2, reads GAGVSQSPSNKVTEKGKDVELRCDPISGHTALYWYRQSLGQGLEFLIYFQGNSAPDKSGLPSDRFSAERTGGSVSTLTIQRTQQEDSAVYLCASSYPGSLQNLYGYTFGSGTRLTVV.

The chain couples TRBV7-2 to TRBJ1-2; 8 nucleotides align to TRBD1. CDR1 is SGHTA, CDR2 FQGNSA, per germline. The CDR3 consists of 14 residues. J gave up 5 bases and V 0 bases, and 2 bases lay outside the gene matches. This CDR3 reads CASSLAGQVYGYTF. The CDR3 coding sequence is TGTGCCAGCAGCTTAGCGGGACAGGTTTATGGCTACACCTTC.

The chain couples TRBV30 to TRBJ1-3; 9 bases map to TRBD1. Germline lookup yields CDR1 GTSNPN and CDR2 SVGIG (reference sequence). This CDR3 is 14 amino acids long. Germline trimming cut 2 bases from V and 4 bases from J; bases unmatched to any gene: 3. CDR3 sequence reads: CAWSPGTGGNTIYF. The CDR3 DNA is TGTGCCTGGAGTCCCGGGACAGGGGGAAACACCATATATTTT.

The genes are TRBV3-1 (or the pseudogene TRBV3-2) and TRBJ2-1, with 8 bases that match TRBD1. Germline V lookup: CDR1 LGHDT, CDR2 YNNKEL (reference sequence). The CDR3 runs to 13 residues. V lost 10 bases to trimming and J lost 7 bases; unmatched junction nucleotides: 9. The CDR3 region has the DNA TGTGCCACCGGGACAGGACCTTGGAATGAGCAGTTCTTC. Translation gives CATGTGPWNEQFF.

The DNA of the CDR3 is TGCGCCAGCAGCATACAGGGGAACACTGAAGCTTTCTTT. This sequence encodes CASSIQGNTEAFF. The chain has TRBV5-1 and TRBJ1-1; D might be TRBD1 (6 bases). The CDR3 covers 13 residues. CDR1 and CDR2 from the germline V gene are SGHRS and YFSETQ. Trimming left V 4 bases short and J 1 base short, with 8 bases between.

This sequence joins TRBV5-1 and TRBJ2-7; TRBD1 matches at 7 bases. Germline values: CDR1 SGHRS, CDR2 YFSETQ. The ends lost 2 bases at V and 7 bases at J; junction bases unmatched: 9. This CDR3 has 14 amino acids. CDR3 protein: CASSLGQGVGEQYF. CDR3 DNA: TGCGCCAGCAGCTTAGGGCAGGGGGTTGGAGAGCAGTACTTC.

This sequence joins TRBV19 and TRBJ2-5; no firm D call. V was trimmed by 5 bases and J by 2 bases, leaving 9 bases between them. This CDR3 comprises 13 residues. Germline CDR1 LNHDA, CDR2 SQIVND (reference sequence). The CDR3: CASSQAVQETQYF. For the CDR3, the DNA is TGTGCCAGTAGTCAGGCAGTGCAAGAGACCCAGTACTTC.

This rearrangement joins TRBV30 to TRBJ1-3, with a weak D call TRBD1 (6 bases). Looked up from germline, CDR1 is GTSNPN and CDR2 is SVGIG (reference sequence). The CDR3 contains 13 residues. The ends were cut back, 0 bases at V and 4 bases at J, with 7 bases in the middle. In DNA, the CDR3 is TGTGCCTGGAGTGTCGGGACAGGAAACACCATATATTTT. The encoded protein is CAWSVGTGNTIYF.

This chain joins TRBV2 and TRBJ2-7; possibly TRBD2 for D (6 bases). The CDR3 has 14 amino acids. The germline gives CDR1 SNHLY, CDR2 FYNNEI. Trimming took 7 bases from V and 0 from J, leaving 13 bases between them. CDR3 residues: CASTGRGSSYEQYF. For the CDR3, the DNA is TGTGCCAGCACCGGACGGGGGTCCTCCTACGAGCAGTACTTC.

This rearrangement joins TRBV27 to TRBJ2-3; D unresolved. There are 14 residues in the CDR3. Trimming cost V 6 bases and J 8 bases, with 18 bases left between them. The germline gives CDR1 MNHEY, CDR2 SMNVEV (reference sequence). The CDR3 coding sequence is TGTGCCAGCAGCCCCACAACCGGCGCAGGTACGCAGTATTTT. This gives the protein CASSPTTGAGTQYF.